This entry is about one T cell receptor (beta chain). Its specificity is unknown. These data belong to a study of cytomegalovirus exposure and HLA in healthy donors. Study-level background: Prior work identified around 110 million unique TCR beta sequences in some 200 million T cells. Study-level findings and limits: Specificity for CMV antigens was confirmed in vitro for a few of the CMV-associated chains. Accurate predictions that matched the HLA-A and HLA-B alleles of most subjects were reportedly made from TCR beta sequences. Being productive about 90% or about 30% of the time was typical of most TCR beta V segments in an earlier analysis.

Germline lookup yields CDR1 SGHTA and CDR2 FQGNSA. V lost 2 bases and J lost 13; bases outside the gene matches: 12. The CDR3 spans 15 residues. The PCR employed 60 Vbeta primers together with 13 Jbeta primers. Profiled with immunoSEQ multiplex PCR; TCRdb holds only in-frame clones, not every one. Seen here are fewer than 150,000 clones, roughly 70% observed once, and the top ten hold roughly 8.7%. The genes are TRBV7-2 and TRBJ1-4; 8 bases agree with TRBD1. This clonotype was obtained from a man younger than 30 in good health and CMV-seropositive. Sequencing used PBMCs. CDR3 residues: CASSLHGQGPLGLFF. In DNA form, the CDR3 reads TGTGCCAGCAGCTTACACGGACAGGGTCCCCTTGGACTGTTTTTT.